This T cell receptor beta chain was sequenced in a study of blood T cell repertoires in COVID-19. In the original analysis: The assay estimated nucleated cells by amplifying reference gene primers. The assay was immunoSEQ multiplex PCR, and TCRdb's table has in-frame clones only and misses some. That table furnishes V, J and clone size, whereas the DNA furnished D and trimming. This sample has over 150,000 clones, with around 78% found just once. The germline V and J ends were trimmed by 5 bases and 5 bases, with 10 bases remaining between them. The CDR3 sequence is 13 residues long. CDR1 and CDR2 (germline): MDHEN, SYDVKM.

Material: peripheral blood. The chain joins TRBV28 to TRBJ1-5; the D gene is possibly TRBD1 (5 bases). The clonotype comes from an elderly man with acute or convalescent COVID-19. The CDR3 sequence: CASSVRGYQPQHF. DNA for the CDR3: TGTGCCAGCAGTGTCCGGGGGTATCAGCCCCAGCATTTT.